The 28 T cell receptor beta chains below all came from one sample that was sequenced in a study of human T cells and chemical hapten exposure. The time point here: pre-sensitization, week 0. Indicated treatment: therapeutic diphenylcyclopropenone sensitization with weekly scalp DPC. TCRdb called the RACE reads again in MiXCR, with one record for every CDR3 protein. The sample has 380,000 or so distinct CDR3 sequences, over 5% seen once. The input for sequencing was whole blood, taken in connection with sensitization to the hapten diphenylcyclopropenone (DPC). The receptors were gathered from a woman under 30 with alopecia areata. Some clones in this sample may be carry-over from other donors' samples.

There are a few counts of this clonotype. The rearrangement links TRBV5-6 to TRBJ1-2, with TRBD1 identical over 7 bases. CDR1 and CDR2 from the germline V gene are SGHDT and YYEEEE. The ends lost 5 bases at V and 5 bases at J; junction bases unmatched: 9. This CDR3 is built from 14 residues. The CDR3 is CASRSDRVDYGYTF. DNA for the CDR3: TGTGCCAGCAGAAGTGACAGGGTCGATTATGGCTACACCTTC.

This clonotype turned up a few times. The V call is TRBV29-1, the J call TRBJ1-2; D not resolved. Trimming cost V 0 bases and J 4 bases, with 9 bases left between them. There are 13 residues in the CDR3. CDR1 and CDR2 from the germline V gene are SQVTM and ANQGSEA. The CDR3 protein is CSVEDWRSYGYTF. CDR3 DNA: TGCAGCGTTGAAGACTGGAGGAGCTATGGCTACACCTTC.

This chain joins TRBV7-2 and TRBJ2-1, with unresolved D. Germline-derived CDR1 and CDR2 are SGHTA and FQGNSA. The CDR3 runs 14 residues. V was trimmed by 1 base and J by 10 bases, leaving 14 bases between them. CDR3 residues: CASSLGVALGEQFF. DNA for the CDR3: TGTGCCAGCAGCTTAGGGGTGGCCTTAGGGGAGCAGTTCTTC.

This clonotype was recorded many times. The chain uses TRBV20-1 and TRBJ1-1; a weak D match, TRBD1 (5 bases). V was shortened by 3 bases and J by 3 bases, with 11 bases between the two germline ends. The CDR3 has 13 residues. CDR1 is DFQATT and CDR2 is SNEGSKA in the germline V gene (reference sequence). Here the CDR3 reads CSARWGSDTEAFF. CDR3 coding DNA: TGCAGTGCTAGGTGGGGGAGTGACACTGAAGCTTTCTTT.

There are many counts of this clonotype. This chain uses TRBV18 with TRBJ2-3, with 7 bases that match TRBD2. The germline V gene has CDR1 KGHSH and CDR2 LQKENI. J was trimmed by 0 bases and V by 3 bases; bases with no gene match: 15. This CDR3 contains 19 residues. This chain's CDR3 is CASSPLTARLAVSTDTQYF. CDR3 coding DNA: TGTGCCAGCTCACCGCTGACAGCTCGGCTAGCGGTTAGCACAGATACGCAGTATTTT.

This clonotype was seen only a few times. V is TRBV6-2 or TRBV6-3 and J is TRBJ2-7; D is perhaps TRBD1 (6 bases). Trimming cost V 2 bases and J 4 bases, with 18 bases left between them. The CDR3 has 16 amino acids. Germline lookup yields CDR1 MNHEY and CDR2 SVGEGT. The DNA for the CDR3 is TGTGCCAGCAGTTACACCAGGGGCGAAGGGATTTACGAGCAGTACTTC. Translation gives CASSYTRGEGIYEQYF.

Many counts were recorded for this clonotype. This chain uses TRBV6-2 or TRBV6-3 with TRBJ1-5; 8 nucleotides agree with TRBD1. The CDR3 loop spans 17 amino acids. Trimming cost V 2 bases and J 6 bases; bases outside gene matches: 12. Germline lookup yields CDR1 MNHEY and CDR2 SVGEGT. The CDR3 reads CASSYHPLQGASQPQHF. The CDR3 DNA reads TGTGCCAGCAGTTACCACCCTCTCCAGGGGGCAAGTCAGCCCCAGCATTTT.

The chain's CDR3 is CASSDGQGGTGELFF. The CDR3 bases are TGTGCCAGTAGTGACGGACAGGGAGGTACCGGGGAGCTGTTTTTT. The chain joins TRBV19 to TRBJ2-2, with 8 bases that match TRBD1. This CDR3 comprises 15 residues. CDR1 and CDR2 (germline): LNHDA, SQIVND (reference sequence). The V and J ends lost 5 bases and 5 bases, in that order; junction bases with no gene match: 7.

Ten or more counts support this clonotype. The V and J genes are TRBV28 and TRBJ2-3; 9 bases agree with TRBD1. The CDR3 is 18 amino acids. J gave up 4 bases and V 4 bases, and 15 bases lay outside the gene matches. The germline V gene encodes CDR1 MDHEN and CDR2 SYDVKM. The CDR3: CASSSEFPDRGWSDTQYF. CDR3 in DNA: TGTGCCAGCAGTTCAGAATTCCCAGACAGGGGGTGGTCAGATACGCAGTATTTT. The variable domain in full, with the rest retrieved from reference TRBV28 and TRBJ2-3, is DVKVTQSSRYLVKRTGEKVFLECVQDMDHENMFWYRQDPGLGLRLIYFSYDVKMKEKGDIPEGYSVSREKKERFSLILESASTNQTSMYLCASSSEFPDRGWSDTQYFGPGTRLTVL.

The chain joins TRBV5-4 to TRBJ2-5; 11 nucleotides align to TRBD2. Germline V CDR1 and CDR2: SGHNT, YYREEE (reference sequence). The CDR3 is 16 amino acids. The trim removed 3 bases at V and 6 bases at J, leaving 10 bases unmatched. CDR3 loop: CASSWNVAGGPKTQYF. For the CDR3, the DNA is TGTGCCAGCAGCTGGAACGTAGCGGGGGGGCCAAAGACCCAGTACTTC.

In regard to this clonotype: A read error may be the cause here, since a much bigger clone is one base away. The chain couples TRBV7-9 to TRBJ1-3, with D uncertain. The germline V gene encodes CDR1 SEHNR and CDR2 FQNEAQ (reference sequence). This CDR3 contains 13 residues. CDR3 nucleotides: TGTCCCAGCAGCTTAGACTCTGGAAACACCATATATTTT. It yields the protein CPSSLDSGNTIYF.

The chain recombines TRBV4-1 with TRBJ1-2, with TRBD1 identical over 9 bases. J was trimmed by 7 bases and V by 4 bases; bases with no gene match: 10. Per the germline V gene, CDR1 is MGHRA and CDR2 is YSYEKL. This CDR3 spans 15 amino acids. The CDR3 is CASSPRPGTGSGYTF. CDR3 in DNA: TGCGCCAGCAGCCCACGTCCCGGGACAGGGTCTGGCTACACCTTC.

The V and J genes are TRBV7-6 and TRBJ1-5; D is unresolved. Germline CDR1 SGHVS, CDR2 FNYEAQ. CDR3 length equals 15 residues. The V gene lost 1 base and the J gene lost 4 bases, with 11 bases spanning the gap. CDR3 bases: TGTGCCAGCAGCTTAGGGGCAGGTATTAATCAGCCCCAGCATTTT. It codes for CASSLGAGINQPQHF.

Concerning this clonotype: An end of the junction differs from the germline gene, which may be a read error. V usage is TRBV9 and J usage is TRBJ2-7, with a possible D match to TRBD2 (6 bases). The CDR3 totals 15 residues. The V gene's germline CDR1 is SGDLS and CDR2 YYNGEE. CDR3 bases: TGTGCCAGCAGCCCACTGACCGGAGGGCCCCACGACCAGTACTTC. This encodes CASSPLTGGPHDQYF.

V and J are TRBV28 and TRBJ2-3, with D perhaps TRBD1 (5 bases). Trimming pared 2 bases from V and 5 bases from J, leaving 8 bases between. CDR1 is MDHEN and CDR2 is SYDVKM in the germline V gene. The CDR3 length is 13 residues. CDR3 sequence: CASSLLGVDTQYF. Here the CDR3 DNA reads TGTGCCAGCAGTTTACTAGGGGTAGATACGCAGTATTTT.

The chain is built from TRBV29-1 and TRBJ2-3; D is undetermined. Germline CDR1 SQVTM, CDR2 ANQGSEA. This CDR3 comprises 15 residues. V was clipped by 5 bases and J by 0 bases, with 15 bases between them. The CDR3 nucleotides are TGCAGCGTTATCGGGCAGCGCGCTAGCACAGATACGCAGTATTTT. The encoded protein is CSVIGQRASTDTQYF.

The DNA of the CDR3 is TGCGCCAGTAGGGCGGAGGGGTTGAACACTGAAGCTTTCTTT. Translating gives CASRAEGLNTEAFF. This chain connects TRBV4-1 to TRBJ1-1; tentative D call: TRBD1 (5 bases). V was pared by 9 bases and J by 0 bases, with 14 bases between. CDR1 is MGHRA and CDR2 is YSYEKL in the germline V gene. This CDR3 has 14 residues.

CDR3 sequence reads: CASSAFRDRGGNEQFF. The DNA of the CDR3 is TGTGCCAGCAGTGCGTTTCGGGACAGGGGGGGGAATGAGCAGTTCTTC. This chain links TRBV2 with TRBJ2-1; 11 bases fit TRBD1. The germline V gene encodes CDR1 SNHLY and CDR2 FYNNEI. The CDR3 runs 16 residues. J gave up 7 bases and V 4 bases, and 9 bases lay outside the gene matches.

This clonotype was seen repeatedly, ten times or more. V gene TRBV7-2 combines with J gene TRBJ2-3, with 8 nucleotides matching TRBD2. Trimming cost V 0 bases and J 1 base; bases outside gene matches: 0. The CDR3 loop spans 15 amino acids. Germline lookup yields CDR1 SGHTA and CDR2 FQGNSA. In DNA form, the CDR3 reads TGTGCCAGCAGCTTAGCAGCGGGGGGCACAGATACGCAGTATTTT. Its protein product is CASSLAAGGTDTQYF. Drawing the rest from reference TRBV7-2 and TRBJ2-3, the complete variable domain is GAGVSQSPSNKVTEKGKDVELRCDPISGHTALYWYRQSLGQGLEFLIYFQGNSAPDKSGLPSDRFSAERTGGSVSTLTIQRTQQEDSAVYLCASSLAAGGTDTQYFGPGTRLTVL.

Ten or more counts support this clonotype. Here the CDR3 DNA reads TGCGCCAGCAGCCAAGAAGAGTATATCGGCGGGAGCACAGATACGCAGTATTTT. Protein sequence: CASSQEEYIGGSTDTQYF. The chain has TRBV4-3 and TRBJ2-3; TRBD2 is a possible D gene (5 bases). Germline V gene lookup returns CDR1 LGHNA and CDR2 YSLEER. The CDR3 extends over 18 amino acids. The ends were cut back, 0 bases at V and 0 bases at J, with 16 bases in the middle.

This clonotype was recorded many times. V and J are TRBV20-1 and TRBJ2-7; 7 positions agree with TRBD2. The J segment lost 3 bases and the V segment lost 2 bases, leaving 7 bases of the junction unmatched. The length of the CDR3 is 14 residues. Germline-derived CDR1 and CDR2 are DFQATT and SNEGSKA (reference sequence). Written as DNA, the CDR3 is TGCAGTGCTAGACAGCGGGGACCCAACTACGAGCAGTACTTC. It is translated as CSARQRGPNYEQYF.

CDR3 loop: CASSPTGTSADTQYF. DNA for the CDR3: TGTGCCAGCTCACCGACCGGGACTAGCGCAGATACGCAGTATTTT. The chain joins TRBV18 to TRBJ2-3, with 10 positions matching TRBD2. There are 15 residues in the CDR3. V trimming: 3 bases; J trimming: 4 bases; junction bases outside the gene matches: 4. CDR1 KGHSH and CDR2 LQKENI come from the germline V gene.

This clonotype turned up a few times. The gene calls are TRBV19 and TRBJ1-2, with TRBD1 as a possible D gene (6 bases). The V end lost 5 bases, the J end lost 8 bases, and 15 bases lay between the germline ends. Germline V gene lookup returns CDR1 LNHDA and CDR2 SQIVND (reference sequence). The CDR3 has 13 amino acids. DNA for the CDR3: TGTGCCAGTAGTGAGACATCCGGGGGCGGCTACACCTTC. Its protein product is CASSETSGGGYTF.

This clonotype came up many times. This chain uses TRBV27 with TRBJ1-1, with TRBD1 as a possible D gene (6 bases). V gave up 2 bases and J gave up 8 bases, with 12 bases separating them. The germline V gene encodes CDR1 MNHEY and CDR2 SMNVEV (reference sequence). The length of the CDR3 is 13 residues. DNA of the CDR3: TGTGCCAGCAGTTTAGGACAGTTCCCCGAAGCTTTCTTT. Translating it yields CASSLGQFPEAFF.

The chain uses TRBV6-1 and TRBJ2-3; TRBD2 matches at 7 bases. Trimming took 3 bases from V and 2 from J; bases not matched to a gene: 5. The germline V gene encodes CDR1 MNHNS and CDR2 SASEGT. The CDR3 is 15 residues long. DNA for the CDR3: TGTGCCAGCAGTGACGGGACTACTTACACAGATACGCAGTATTTT. Its protein product is CASSDGTTYTDTQYF.

The chain employs TRBV7-6 and TRBJ2-1; D is undetermined. Germline V gives CDR1 SGHVS, CDR2 FNYEAQ. The V gene lost 3 bases and the J gene lost 0 bases, with 9 bases spanning the gap. CDR3 length equals 15 residues. The CDR3 reads CASSLSVSSYNEQFF. As DNA, the CDR3 is TGTGCCAGCAGCTTGAGCGTGAGCTCCTACAATGAGCAGTTCTTC.

Ten or more counts support this clonotype. The gene calls are TRBV7-9 and TRBJ1-1; D is perhaps TRBD1 (6 bases). CDR1 is SEHNR, CDR2 FQNEAQ, per germline (reference sequence). Trimming removed 0 bases from V and 4 bases from J, with 9 bases in between. The CDR3 sequence is 14 residues long. The CDR3, as DNA: TGTGCCAGCAGCTTAGCGAGGGGGGGCACTGAAGCTTTCTTT. It codes for CASSLARGGTEAFF.

This clonotype was seen repeatedly, ten times or more. The rearrangement uses TRBV6-2 or TRBV6-3 and TRBJ1-6; TRBD1 matches at 7 bases. The CDR3 runs to 14 residues. The V and J ends lost 6 bases and 7 bases, in that order; junction bases with no gene match: 6. Germline CDR1 is MNHEY and CDR2 is SVGEGT. Here the CDR3 reads CASSRGQANSPLHF. CDR3 DNA sequence: TGTGCCAGCAGCCGAGGACAGGCGAATTCACCCCTCCACTTT.